A single sample gave rise to the 9 T cell receptor beta chains below, sequenced in a study of graft-versus-host responses after intestinal transplantation. Generated by immunoSEQ multiplex PCR, the TCRdb table keeps only in-frame clones and is missing some. The profile shows 86,000 or so clones, 75% to 95% of them singletons. No antigen has been identified for these receptors. Here the sequenced sample was unstimulated CD8+ T cells sorted from spleen or lymph node cells, taken before intestinal transplant. Receptors were obtained from a human donor who received an intestinal transplant.

The sample holds one count of this clone. CDR3 amino acids: CASSEGQGVFYEQYF. For the CDR3, the DNA is TGTGCCAGCAGTGAGGGGCAGGGGGTCTTCTACGAGCAGTACTTC. The chain has TRBV6-6 and TRBJ2-7, with 7 nucleotides matching TRBD1. Germline values: CDR1 MNHNY, CDR2 SVGAGI (reference sequence). Trimming cost V 5 bases and J 3 bases; bases outside gene matches: 10. The CDR3 loop spans 15 amino acids.

This clone was recorded once. This chain connects TRBV5-4 to TRBJ1-3; perhaps TRBD1 as D (6 bases). This CDR3 has 15 amino acids. Trimming took off 2 bases at V and 0 bases at J, with 9 bases between the two ends. CDR1 and CDR2 from the germline V gene are SGHNT and YYREEE (reference sequence). In DNA form, the CDR3 reads TGTGCCAGCAGCTTCCGAGGGGGCTCTGGAAACACCATATATTTT. Its protein product is CASSFRGGSGNTIYF.

The chain joins TRBV9 to TRBJ1-5; D not certain. The V gene's germline CDR1 is SGDLS and CDR2 YYNGEE. This CDR3 spans 13 amino acids. Trimming left V 4 bases short and J 1 base short, with 6 bases between. As DNA, the CDR3 is TGTGCCAGCAGCCCCGGGAGCAATCAGCCCCAGCATTTT. This gives the protein CASSPGSNQPQHF.

This chain links TRBV9 with TRBJ1-2; the D gene is possibly TRBD1 (6 bases). Trimming shortened V by 3 bases and J by 6 bases, and 15 bases separated the two germline ends. This CDR3 region has 14 residues. From germline, CDR1 is SGDLS and CDR2 YYNGEE. CDR3 residues: CASSDWDTVNGYTF. CDR3 sequence (DNA): TGTGCCAGCAGCGACTGGGACACGGTGAATGGCTACACCTTC. Supplemented by reference TRBV9 and TRBJ1-2, the full variable domain reads DSGVTQTPKHLITATGQRVTLRCSPRSGDLSVYWYQQSLDQGLQFLIQYYNGEERAKGNILERFSAQQFPDLHSELNLSSLELGDSALYFCASSDWDTVNGYTFGSGTRLTVV.

This chain uses TRBV7-9 with TRBJ2-1; 7 nucleotides agree with TRBD1. Trimming removed 0 bases from V and 5 bases from J; junction bases left unmatched: 7. Germline CDR1 reads SEHNR; CDR2 reads FQNEAQ (reference sequence). The CDR3 contains 16 residues. This chain's CDR3 is CASSLARGLADNEQFF. The CDR3 coding sequence is TGTGCCAGCAGCTTAGCGAGGGGGCTAGCCGACAATGAGCAGTTCTTC.

The chain links TRBV2 to TRBJ2-5, with 10 bases matching TRBD2. This CDR3 is 19 amino acids long. V trimming: 8 bases; J trimming: 3 bases; junction bases outside the gene matches: 21. Germline CDR1 is SNHLY and CDR2 is FYNNEI. The CDR3 DNA reads as TGTGCCAGCGGCTCTGACGATAAGGGGACTAGCGTGAGGAAAGAGACCCAGTACTTC. Residues: CASGSDDKGTSVRKETQYF.

The CDR3 is CASRRPSGRSYYEQYF. CDR3 DNA sequence: TGTGCCAGCAGGCGGCCTAGCGGGAGGTCTTACTACGAGCAGTACTTC. V and J are TRBV2 and TRBJ2-7, with TRBD2 identical over 11 bases. CDR1 and CDR2 from the germline V gene are SNHLY and FYNNEI. The CDR3 sequence is 16 residues long. V trimming: 6 bases; J trimming: 3 bases; junction bases outside the gene matches: 10.

This clone has only a few counts. The chain recombines TRBV11-2 with TRBJ2-1; D is unclear. The CDR3 has 13 amino acids. Germline CDR1 is SGHAT and CDR2 is FQNNGV. V lost 4 bases, J lost 15 bases, and 19 bases lay in between. CDR3 in DNA: TGTGCCAGCAGCTCCCTCGGTACTCCCAACTTGTTCTTC. Translated: CASSSLGTPNLFF.

This chain uses TRBV27 with TRBJ2-7, with 9 bases lining up with TRBD2. The trim removed 2 bases at V and 7 bases at J, leaving 3 bases unmatched. The CDR3 extends over 13 amino acids. Germline V gives CDR1 MNHEY, CDR2 SMNVEV (reference sequence). CDR3 coding DNA: TGTGCCAGCAGTTTAATTCTAGCGGGGGAGCAGTACTTC. Its translation is CASSLILAGEQYF.